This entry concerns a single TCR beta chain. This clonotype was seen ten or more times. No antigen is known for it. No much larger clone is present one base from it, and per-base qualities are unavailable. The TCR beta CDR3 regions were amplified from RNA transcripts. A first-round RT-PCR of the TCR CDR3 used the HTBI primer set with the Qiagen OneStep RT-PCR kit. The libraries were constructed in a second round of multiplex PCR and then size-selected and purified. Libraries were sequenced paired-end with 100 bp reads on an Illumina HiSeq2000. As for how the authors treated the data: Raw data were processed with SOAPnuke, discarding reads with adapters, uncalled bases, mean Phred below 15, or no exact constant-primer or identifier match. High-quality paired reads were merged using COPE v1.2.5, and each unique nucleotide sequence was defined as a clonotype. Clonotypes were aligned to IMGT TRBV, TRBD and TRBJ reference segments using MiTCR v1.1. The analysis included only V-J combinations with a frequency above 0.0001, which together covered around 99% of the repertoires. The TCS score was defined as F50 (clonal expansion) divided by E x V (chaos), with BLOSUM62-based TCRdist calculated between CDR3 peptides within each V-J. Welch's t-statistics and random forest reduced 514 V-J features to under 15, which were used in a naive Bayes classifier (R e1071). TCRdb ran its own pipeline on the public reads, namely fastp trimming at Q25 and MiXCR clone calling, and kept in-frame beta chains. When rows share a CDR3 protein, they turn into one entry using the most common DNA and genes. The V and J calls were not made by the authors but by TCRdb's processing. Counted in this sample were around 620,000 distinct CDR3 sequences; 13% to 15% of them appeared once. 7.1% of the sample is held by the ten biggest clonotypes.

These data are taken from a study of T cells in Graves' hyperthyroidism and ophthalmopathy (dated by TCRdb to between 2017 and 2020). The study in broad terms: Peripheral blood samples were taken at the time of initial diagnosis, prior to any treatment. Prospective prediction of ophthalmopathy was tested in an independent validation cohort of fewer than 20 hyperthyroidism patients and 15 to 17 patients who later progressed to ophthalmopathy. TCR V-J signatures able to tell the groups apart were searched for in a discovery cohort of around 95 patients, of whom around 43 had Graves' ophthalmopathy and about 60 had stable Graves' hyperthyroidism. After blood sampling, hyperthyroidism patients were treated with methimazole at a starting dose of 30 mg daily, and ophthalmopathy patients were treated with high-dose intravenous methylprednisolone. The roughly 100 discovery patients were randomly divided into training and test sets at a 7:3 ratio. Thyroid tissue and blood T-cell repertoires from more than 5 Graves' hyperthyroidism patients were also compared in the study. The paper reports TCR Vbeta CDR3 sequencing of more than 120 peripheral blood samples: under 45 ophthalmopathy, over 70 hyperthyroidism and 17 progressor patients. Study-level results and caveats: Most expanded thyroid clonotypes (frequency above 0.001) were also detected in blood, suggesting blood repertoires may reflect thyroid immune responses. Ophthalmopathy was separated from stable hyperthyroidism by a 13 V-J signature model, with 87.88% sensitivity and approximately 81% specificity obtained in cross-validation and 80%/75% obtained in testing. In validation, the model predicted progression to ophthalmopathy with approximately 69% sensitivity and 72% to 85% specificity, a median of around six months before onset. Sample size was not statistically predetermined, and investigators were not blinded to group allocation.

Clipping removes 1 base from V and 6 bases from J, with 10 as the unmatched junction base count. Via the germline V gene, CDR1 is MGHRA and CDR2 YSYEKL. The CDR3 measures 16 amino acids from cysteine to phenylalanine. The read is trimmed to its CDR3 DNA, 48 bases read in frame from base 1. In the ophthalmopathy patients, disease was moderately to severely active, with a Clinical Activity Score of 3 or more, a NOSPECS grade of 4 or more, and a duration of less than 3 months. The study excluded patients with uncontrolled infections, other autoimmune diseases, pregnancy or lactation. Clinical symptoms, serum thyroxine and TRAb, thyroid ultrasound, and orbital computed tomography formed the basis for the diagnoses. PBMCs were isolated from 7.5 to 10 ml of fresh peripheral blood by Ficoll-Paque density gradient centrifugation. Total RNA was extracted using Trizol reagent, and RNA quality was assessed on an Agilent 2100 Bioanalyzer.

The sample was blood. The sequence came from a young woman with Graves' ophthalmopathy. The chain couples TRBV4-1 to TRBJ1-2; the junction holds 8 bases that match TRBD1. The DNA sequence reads TGCGCCAGCAGCCAAGTAGGTGCAGGGGGCGCAGATGGCTACACCTTC. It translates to CASSQVGAGGADGYTF.